This TCR beta chain was sequenced during a study of blood T cell repertoires in COVID-19. This clone appeared a few times. The ends were cut back, 5 bases at V and 1 base at J, with 11 bases in the middle. The CDR3 extends over 14 amino acids. CDR1 is SGHVS, CDR2 FQNEAQ, per germline. Sequencing used immunoSEQ multiplex PCR; TCRdb keeps in-frame clones, though not all of them. The profile shows about 200,000 clones, over 80% of them singletons. The rearrangement uses TRBV7-8 and TRBJ1-1, with unresolved D. This receptor was obtained from a man in his fifties or sixties with COVID-19, enrolled during active disease. The source material was peripheral blood. This chain's CDR3 is CASSPLSPNTEAFF. The CDR3 DNA is TGTGCCAGCAGCCCACTTTCACCGAACACTGAAGCTTTCTTT. Based on the CDR3 plus reference TRBV7-8 and TRBJ1-1, the full variable domain is GAGVSQSPRYKVAKRGQDVALRCDPISGHVSLFWYQQALGQGPEFLTYFQNEAQLDKSGLPSDRFFAERPEGSVSTLKIQRTQQEDSAVYLCASSPLSPNTEAFFGQGTRLTVV.